This is a list of T cell receptor beta chains from one sample in a study of blood T cell repertoires in COVID-19. Data came from immunoSEQ multiplex PCR; TCRdb stores just in-frame clones and leaves some out. The table lists some 200,000 clones, 75% to 95% of them singletons. Sequenced sample: peripheral blood. The receptors were gathered from a man aged 45 to 65 with acute or convalescent COVID-19. The CDR3 runs from the conserved cysteine through the conserved F or W. The order of the fields is D gene, clone size, J gene, V gene, CDR3 DNA, CDR3 protein. A D gene is named only where the DNA matches it firmly. Clone size is not always given. Where it is, it says once, few, many or a class for expanded clones.

D: -
size: -
J: TRBJ1-4
V: TRBV15
DNA: TGTGCCACCAGCAGAGATGGGACAAAGGAGAATGAAAAACTGTTTTTT
CDR3: CATSRDGTKENEKLFF

D: -
size: -
J: TRBJ1-2
V: TRBV4-2
DNA: TGTGCCAGCAGCCAAGAAAGCACAGGAGACTATGGCTACACCTTC
CDR3: CASSQESTGDYGYTF

D: TRBD2
size: many
J: TRBJ2-7
V: TRBV7-9
DNA: TGTGCCAGCATCGGGCCCTCTAGCGGGAGGTACGAGCAGTACTTC
CDR3: CASIGPSSGRYEQYF

D: -
size: -
J: TRBJ1-6
V: TRBV14
DNA: TGTGCCAGCAGCCAAGGGACAGTCTCCTATAATTCACCCCTCCACTTT
CDR3: CASSQGTVSYNSPLHF

D: TRBD1
size: once
J: TRBJ1-1
V: TRBV18
DNA: TGTGCCAGCTCACCATGGACAGGTCCGGACACTGAAGCTTTCTTT
CDR3: CASSPWTGPDTEAFF

D: -
size: -
J: TRBJ2-4
V: TRBV21-1
DNA: TGTGCCAGCAGCAAACTCGGCCAGGGATCGGCCAAAAACATTCAGTACTTC
CDR3: CASSKLGQGSAKNIQYF

D: -
size: -
J: TRBJ2-3
V: TRBV4-1
DNA: TGCGCCAGCAGCCAAGAGAGGAGCAGGGCAGATACGCAGTATTTT
CDR3: CASSQERSRADTQYF

D: TRBD2
size: -
J: TRBJ2-7
V: TRBV7-2
DNA: TGTGCCAGCAGGGAGACTAGCGGGAGCGGAGGGTACGAGCAGTACTTC
CDR3: CASRETSGSGGYEQYF

D: TRBD2
size: -
J: TRBJ2-5
V: TRBV4-1
DNA: TGCGCCAGCAGCCCCGGGACTAGCGGGAGCTGGGAAGAGACCCAGTACTTC
CDR3: CASSPGTSGSWEETQYF

D: TRBD1
size: -
J: TRBJ1-2
V: TRBV28
DNA: TGTGCCAGCAGTTTAGGGGACAGAACAGTCACCTTC
CDR3: CASSLGDRTVTF

D: TRBD1
size: -
J: TRBJ1-1
V: TRBV5-8
DNA: TGTGCCAGCAGCTTGGGTTTGTACAGGGGGGTCACTGAAGCTTTCTTT
CDR3: CASSLGLYRGVTEAFF

D: -
size: -
J: TRBJ2-2
V: TRBV7-8
DNA: TGTGCCAGCAGCTCTTACAGTGACACCGGGGAGCTGTTTTTT
CDR3: CASSSYSDTGELFF

D: -
size: -
J: TRBJ2-2
V: TRBV6-2/TRBV6-3
DNA: TGTGCCAGCAGTTACTCGTCCCAGGGGCAGGACACCGGGGAGCTGTTTTTT
CDR3: CASSYSSQGQDTGELFF

D: -
size: -
J: TRBJ1-2
V: TRBV2
DNA: TGTGCCAGTCAGTTTGGGGCCTATGGCTACACCTTC
CDR3: CASQFGAYGYTF

D: -
size: -
J: TRBJ1-1
V: TRBV30
DNA: TGTGCCTGGAGTCCGGGGGGCAACGTTCCTGAAGCTTTCTTT
CDR3: CAWSPGGNVPEAFF

D: TRBD1
size: -
J: TRBJ2-7
V: TRBV27
DNA: TGTGCCAGCAGTTTAAAGGACAGGTTCTACGAGCAGTACTTC
CDR3: CASSLKDRFYEQYF

D: -
size: -
J: TRBJ1-1
V: TRBV9
DNA: TGTGCCAGCAGCGCCGGTTTGTCCTACACTGAAGCTTTCTTT
CDR3: CASSAGLSYTEAFF

D: -
size: -
J: TRBJ2-2
V: TRBV3-1/TRBV3-2
DNA: TGTGCCAGCAGCCAAGGCCGGACGGGAACCGGGGAGCTGTTTTTT
CDR3: CASSQGRTGTGELFF

D: TRBD2
size: -
J: TRBJ2-7
V: TRBV10-3
DNA: TGTGCCATCAGTGGGGCAGGAAGCGGGAATAGGTCCTACGAGCAGTACTTC
CDR3: CAISGAGSGNRSYEQYF

D: TRBD1
size: -
J: TRBJ1-1
V: TRBV6-6
DNA: TGTGCCAGCAGTCACACTTACATGTCCGGGACAGGGGCCGTAAATACTGAAGCTTTCTTT
CDR3: CASSHTYMSGTGAVNTEAFF

D: -
size: -
J: TRBJ2-1
V: TRBV5-6
DNA: TGTGCCAGCAGCTTGTCCCCCTCCGGCAATGAGCAGTTCTTC
CDR3: CASSLSPSGNEQFF

D: -
size: -
J: TRBJ1-1
V: TRBV5-4
DNA: TGTGCCAGCACGCTAATGGAGGAAAACACTGAAGCTTTCTTT
CDR3: CASTLMEENTEAFF

D: -
size: -
J: TRBJ1-5
V: TRBV19
DNA: TGTGCCAGTACAGGGCCCTATCAGCCCCAGCATTTT
CDR3: CASTGPYQPQHF

D: TRBD1
size: -
J: TRBJ1-4
V: TRBV5-5
DNA: TGTGCCAGCAGCTCAGGGACAGGGTTGGAAAAACTGTTTTTT
CDR3: CASSSGTGLEKLFF

D: TRBD2
size: few
J: TRBJ2-5
V: TRBV7-3
DNA: TGTGCCAGCAGTAAAACTAGCGGTGCCCAAGAGACCCAGTACTTC
CDR3: CASSKTSGAQETQYF

D: -
size: few
J: TRBJ1-3
V: TRBV4-1
DNA: TGCGCCAGCAGCCAGGGAGCACCGGTCTCTGGAAACACCATATATTTT
CDR3: CASSQGAPVSGNTIYF

D: -
size: once
J: TRBJ1-4
V: TRBV6-1
DNA: TGTGCCAGCAGTGAACATGGGGCGTATGAAAAACTGTTTTTT
CDR3: CASSEHGAYEKLFF

D: -
size: -
J: TRBJ2-7
V: TRBV5-6
DNA: TGTGCCAGCAGCATCAGGGTACCCTCCTACGAGCAGTACTTC
CDR3: CASSIRVPSYEQYF

D: -
size: once
J: TRBJ2-2
V: TRBV5-1
DNA: TGCACCAGCAGCCGTCAGGGTGGACGGTCCGGGGAGCTGTTTTTT
CDR3: CTSSRQGGRSGELFF

D: TRBD1
size: -
J: TRBJ2-5
V: TRBV7-9
DNA: TGTGCCAGCAGCTACGGGACAGGGAGGGAGACCCAGTACTTC
CDR3: CASSYGTGRETQYF

D: -
size: -
J: TRBJ1-2
V: TRBV28
DNA: TGTGCCAGCAGTTTAAAGACTGCCTATGGCTACACCTTC
CDR3: CASSLKTAYGYTF

D: -
size: -
J: TRBJ2-4
V: TRBV12-3/TRBV12-4
DNA: TGTGCCAGCAGCAGGGACTCCACGCGGATTCAGTACTTC
CDR3: CASSRDSTRIQYF

D: TRBD2
size: -
J: TRBJ2-2
V: TRBV28
DNA: TGTGCCAGCAGTTTAACCGCGGGGGAGGGCACCGGGGAGCTGTTTTTT
CDR3: CASSLTAGEGTGELFF

D: -
size: -
J: TRBJ2-5
V: TRBV6-5
DNA: TGTGCCAGCAGGGACTCCGGGACAATGGGAGAGACCCAGTACTTC
CDR3: CASRDSGTMGETQYF

D: -
size: -
J: TRBJ2-3
V: TRBV18
DNA: TGTGCCAGCTCCGTACAGAGTAGCACAGATACGCAGTATTTT
CDR3: CASSVQSSTDTQYF

D: TRBD2
size: few
J: TRBJ2-2
V: TRBV5-5
DNA: TGTGCCAGCAGCTTGGGGGGACTAGCGGGAGTCACCGGGGAGCTGTTTTTT
CDR3: CASSLGGLAGVTGELFF

D: -
size: -
J: TRBJ1-5
V: TRBV24-1
DNA: TGTGCCACCAGAGGTGGAGGTGGGGAGAATCAGCCCCAGCATTTT
CDR3: CATRGGGGENQPQHF

D: TRBD2
size: -
J: TRBJ2-2
V: TRBV28
DNA: TGTGCCAGCAGTTTAAGGGGCGCTAGCGGGGTTGGCACCGGGGAGCTGTTTTTT
CDR3: CASSLRGASGVGTGELFF

D: -
size: -
J: TRBJ1-4
V: TRBV15
DNA: TGTGCCACCAGCAGAGTGGGGGGAGGGGTGACTGAAAAACTGTTTTTT
CDR3: CATSRVGGGVTEKLFF

D: -
size: -
J: TRBJ2-5
V: TRBV7-8
DNA: TGTGCCAGCAGCCGTCGGAGGACAGTCATCGGTGAGACCCAGTACTTC
CDR3: CASSRRRTVIGETQYF

D: TRBD1
size: -
J: TRBJ1-1
V: TRBV5-1
DNA: TGCGCCAGCAGCAAAACGAGACAGGGAAACACTGAAGCTTTCTTT
CDR3: CASSKTRQGNTEAFF

D: TRBD2
size: -
J: TRBJ2-3
V: TRBV28
DNA: TGTGCCAGCAGTGCCGCCGGACTAGTGGCAACAGATACGCAGTATTTT
CDR3: CASSAAGLVATDTQYF

D: TRBD1
size: -
J: TRBJ1-1
V: TRBV19
DNA: TGTGCCAGTAGCACAGGGGTGGACACTGAAGCTTTCTTT
CDR3: CASSTGVDTEAFF

D: TRBD2
size: -
J: TRBJ2-7
V: TRBV28
DNA: TGTGCCAGCAGTCCTATGCGACTAGCGAGAACCTACGAGCAGTACTTC
CDR3: CASSPMRLARTYEQYF

D: -
size: -
J: TRBJ1-3
V: TRBV9
DNA: TGTGCCAGCAGCGTAGCTGGAGGGGTGATTGGAAACACCATATATTTT
CDR3: CASSVAGGVIGNTIYF

D: -
size: -
J: TRBJ1-1
V: TRBV15
DNA: TGTGCCACCAGCGGACTAACATGGCCCCTGAACACTGAAGCTTTCTTT
CDR3: CATSGLTWPLNTEAFF

D: TRBD2
size: once
J: TRBJ2-3
V: TRBV10-2
DNA: TGCGCCAGCGCCTACCCAACTAGCGGGATGAGCACAGATACGCAGTATTTT
CDR3: CASAYPTSGMSTDTQYF